Detailed here is one TCR beta chain. The antigen remains undetermined. V trimming: 4 bases; J trimming: 2 bases; junction bases outside the gene matches: 4. This CDR3 comprises 15 residues. Per the germline V gene, CDR1 is SGHRS and CDR2 is YFSETQ. The library was made from cDNA and included unique molecular identifiers. TCRdb re-derived calls from the PCR reads in MiXCR, one entry per CDR3 protein. In the table there are more than 350,000 distinct CDR3 sequences, 35% to 45% of which are singletons. The data were obtained in a study of post-analysis software for immune sequencing data. Study-wide points: Four to six TRBV segments, including TRBV5-6, TRBV5-1 and TRBV20-1, were more frequent in patients than controls.

The chain has TRBV5-1 and TRBJ2-5, with 11 bases identical to TRBD2. Sequenced sample: blood. The clonotype comes from a girl between 2 and 10 years old with multiple sclerosis. The CDR3 DNA sequence: TGCGCCAGCAGCAAGACTAGCGGGGCACAAGAGACCCAGTACTTC. Translated: CASSKTSGAQETQYF.